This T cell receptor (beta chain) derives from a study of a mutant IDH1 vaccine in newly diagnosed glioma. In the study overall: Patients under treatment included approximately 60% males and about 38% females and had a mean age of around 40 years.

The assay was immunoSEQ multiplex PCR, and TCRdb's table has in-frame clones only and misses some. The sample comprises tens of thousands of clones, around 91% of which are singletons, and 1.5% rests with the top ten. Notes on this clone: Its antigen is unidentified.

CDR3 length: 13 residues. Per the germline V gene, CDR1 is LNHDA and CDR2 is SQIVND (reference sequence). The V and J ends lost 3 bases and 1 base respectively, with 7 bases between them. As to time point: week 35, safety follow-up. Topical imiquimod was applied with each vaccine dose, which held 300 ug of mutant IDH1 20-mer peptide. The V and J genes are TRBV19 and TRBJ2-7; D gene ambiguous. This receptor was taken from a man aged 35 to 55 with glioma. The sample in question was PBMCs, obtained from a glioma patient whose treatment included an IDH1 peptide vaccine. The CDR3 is CASSIRRSYEQYF. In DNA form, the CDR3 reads TGTGCCAGTAGTATCCGCCGATCCTACGAGCAGTACTTC.